This T cell receptor beta chain was captured by sequencing in a study of untreated major depressive disorder. Generated by immunoSEQ multiplex PCR, the TCRdb table keeps only in-frame clones and is missing some. This repertoire shows under 20,000 clones, 92% found once; its top ten account for 0.6%. For sex, age, current smoking status and body mass index, every depressed patient had a pairwise-matched non-depressed control. All participants were of European descent. Depression in patients ranged from moderate to severe. Input material: CD4+ T cells from PBMCs. This receptor was identified in a middle-aged woman with major depressive disorder.

In nucleotides, the CDR3 is TGCGCCAGCAGCCAAGGACAGGGGATGAACACTGAAGCTTTCTTT. It encodes CASSQGQGMNTEAFF. The chain is built from TRBV4-3 and TRBJ1-1; 8 positions match TRBD1. V dropped 1 base and J dropped 0; count of bases not matched to a gene: 1. Per germline, CDR1 LGHNA and CDR2 YSLEER. The CDR3 extends over 15 amino acids.